This T cell receptor beta chain was identified during a study of vaccination and CD4 T cells after COVID-19. Regarding treatment: roughly 10-day PBMC culture with coronavirus spike peptide pools or control peptides (ViraFEST assay). Antigen-specific T cells were expanded with peptide pools by ViraFEST, and TCRs were then sequenced. The germline V gene has CDR1 KGHDR and CDR2 SFDVKD. The CDR3 contains 12 residues. Trimming removed 5 bases from V and 12 bases from J; junction bases left unmatched: 6. This clonotype has more than one count but fewer than ten. The antigen remains undetermined. Cultured CD4+ T cell DNA underwent sequencing with the Oncomine TCR Beta short-read assay. Each CDR3 protein is one row after TCRdb ran MiXCR on the PCR reads. The table includes about 26,000 distinct CDR3 sequences, less than 60% detected once.

The origin of this receptor is a human donor who received a COVID-19 vaccine. The chain is built from TRBV24-1 and TRBJ2-1; TRBD2 matches at 7 bases. The sample in question was CD4+ T cells from blood, cultured in vitro, obtained before SARS-CoV-2 vaccination. DNA for the CDR3: TGTGCCACCAGTGTCCCTAGCGGACGGCAGTTCTTC. Its protein product is CATSVPSGRQFF.